The rows below give T cell receptor beta chains drawn from one sample of a study of blood T cell repertoires in COVID-19. Only in-frame clones appear in the TCRdb table, and some are missing; sequencing was by immunoSEQ multiplex PCR. The table lists about 40,000 clones, over 75% of them singletons. Sequences were obtained from peripheral blood. These receptor sequences come from a woman in her seventies with acute or convalescent COVID-19. The CDR3 runs from the conserved cysteine through the conserved F or W.

CDR3aa,j_gene,v_gene
CASSLTTSGGADTQYF,TRBJ2-3,TRBV27
CASSEVTGYEQFF,TRBJ2-1,TRBV10-1
CASSVGTGYTEAFF,TRBJ1-1,TRBV2
CASSQDWRQLNTEAFF,TRBJ1-1,TRBV4-1
CASSLPGTGVEKLFF,TRBJ1-4,TRBV6-2/TRBV6-3
CASSFLGANVLTF,TRBJ2-6,TRBV7-2
CASSEKDRGYQPQHF,TRBJ1-5,TRBV6-1
CASSQGTRYNSPLHF,TRBJ1-6,TRBV14
CASSVGLAGSLDTQYF,TRBJ2-3,TRBV9
CASSQSLGASTLDTQYF,TRBJ2-3,TRBV4-3
CASSIWGTEGDTQYF,TRBJ2-3,TRBV19
CASSHTAGSGYTF,TRBJ1-2,TRBV4-3
CASSLGTGSGNTIYF,TRBJ1-3,TRBV28
CASSTYSGEVQRDTQYF,TRBJ2-3,TRBV11-2
CATSDLAELETQYF,TRBJ2-5,TRBV24-1
CAREVPPHSNQPQHF,TRBJ1-5,TRBV23-1